This T cell receptor beta chain was sequenced for a study of CD8 T cells in Susac syndrome. Notes on this clonotype: No antigen is known for it.

Germline CDR1 reads LNHNV; CDR2 reads YYDKDF (reference sequence). Trimming removed 1 base at V and 6 bases at J, with 8 bases between. The CDR3 extends over 13 amino acids. RNA was extracted with the RNeasy kit, and a quantity of roughly 0.45 to 1 ug was reverse transcribed using random hexamers. Each CDR3 protein gets one entry after TCRdb re-called the immunoSEQ multiplex PCR reads with MiXCR. The sample has about 64,000 distinct CDR3 sequences, 85% to 95% seen once. Study-level results: The study acknowledged a relatively small number of individuals in its TCR sequencing and HLA analysis.

The clonotype was recovered from a human donor with multiple sclerosis. This rearrangement joins TRBV15 to TRBJ2-3, with no clear D. Sequencing was carried out using CD8+ T cells from PBMCs. The CDR3 nucleotides read TGTGCCACCAGCAGAGTAAAATGGGATACGCAGTATTTT. Translation gives CATSRVKWDTQYF.